This T cell receptor beta chain was captured in a study of OX40 agonist ivuxolimab in advanced cancers. At the level of the study: Patients were dosed intravenously with ivuxolimab at 0.01 to 10 mg/kg every 2 weeks. Broader study findings: Low normalized T-cell clonal expansion also characterized some of the nonresponders.

As to this clone: Its target is unknown.

TCRdb's copy holds only in-frame clones and misses some; the assay was immunoSEQ multiplex PCR. The sample yields some 81,000 clones, more than 70% seen once. This CDR3 comprises 15 residues. Losses at the gene ends were 6 bases for V and 6 bases for J; bases not matched to a gene: 9. Germline V gives CDR1 ENHRY, CDR2 SYGVKD. This receptor was taken from an adult with an advanced solid tumor such as melanoma, head and neck, liver or kidney cancer. The rearrangement links TRBV10-3 to TRBJ1-3, with 9 bases identical to TRBD1. Sequenced material: CD4+ or CD8+ T cells sorted from blood, taken in a trial of the OX40 agonist ivuxolimab. The CDR3 loop reads CAIRSTGGLLNTIYF. CDR3 DNA sequence: TGTGCCATCAGATCGACAGGGGGTCTGTTAAACACCATATATTTT.